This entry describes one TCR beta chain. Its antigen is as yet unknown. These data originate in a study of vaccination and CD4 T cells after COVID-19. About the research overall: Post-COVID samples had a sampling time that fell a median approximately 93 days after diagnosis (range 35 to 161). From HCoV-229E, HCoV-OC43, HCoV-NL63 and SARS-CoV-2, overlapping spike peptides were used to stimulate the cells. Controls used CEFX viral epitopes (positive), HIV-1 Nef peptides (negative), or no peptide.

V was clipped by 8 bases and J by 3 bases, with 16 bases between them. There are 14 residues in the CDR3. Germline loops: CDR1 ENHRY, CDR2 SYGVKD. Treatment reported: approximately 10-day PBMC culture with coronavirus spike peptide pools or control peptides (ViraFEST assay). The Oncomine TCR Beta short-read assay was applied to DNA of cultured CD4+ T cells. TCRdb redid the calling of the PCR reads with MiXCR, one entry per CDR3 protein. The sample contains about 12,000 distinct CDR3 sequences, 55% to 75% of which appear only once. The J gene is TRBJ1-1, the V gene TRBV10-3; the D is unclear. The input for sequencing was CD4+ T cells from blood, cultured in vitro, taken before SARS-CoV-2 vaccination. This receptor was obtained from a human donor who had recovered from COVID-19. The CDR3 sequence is CAIRTAGADTEAFF. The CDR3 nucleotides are TGTGCCATCCGCACCGCGGGCGCCGACACTGAAGCTTTCTTT.